This TCR beta chain was recovered during a study of patients and donors after allogeneic stem cell transplantation. This clonotype was counted at least ten times. TCRdb processed the RT-PCR reads anew with MiXCR; each CDR3 protein has one entry. The table has hundreds of thousands of distinct CDR3 sequences, around 41% seen once. The CDR3 loop spans 20 amino acids. Per germline, CDR1 DFQATT and CDR2 SNEGSKA (reference sequence). J gave up 0 bases and V 0 bases, and 11 bases lay outside the gene matches. This sequence was found in a human donor who was either an allogeneic HSCT recipient or a stem cell or donor lymphocyte infusion donor (not recorded which). It is not recorded whose cells these are; they may come from a transplant donor. The chain has TRBV20-1 and TRBJ1-6; 10 nucleotides align to TRBD1. Sequenced sample: blood, either unsorted or a sorted T cell fraction (not recorded which). In DNA, the CDR3 is TGCAGTGCTAGAGACCTGGACAGGGGGGGACCTAGCTCCTATAATTCACCCCTCCACTTT. It is translated as CSARDLDRGGPSSYNSPLHF.